This section outlines one TCR beta chain sequence together with its context. The table lists this clonotype with a few counts. Its antigen target is currently unknown. No per-base quality is available; no much larger clone lies one base away. The method behind the library was PCR. The reads were generated on an Illumina HiSeq 2500. Unique molecular identifiers were incorporated into TCR beta cDNA libraries to reduce PCR and sequencing biases. Per 1 to 10 million input T cells, approximately 500,000 cDNA molecules were obtained, such that each molecule approximated one T cell. The patient libraries were prepared and sequenced with the same protocol used for the earlier healthy control dataset. Within a given batch, samples were prepared together, multiplexed and sequenced on the same HiSeq lane. Regarding the original processing steps: Raw barcoded reads were processed with MIGEC, and single-read molecular identifier groups were discarded before consensus assembly and CDR3 extraction. Clonotype tables were post-analysed with VDJtools, normalizing diversity by down-sampling all datasets to the smallest sample size. Repertoire overlap clustering matched CDR3 amino acid but not nucleotide sequences to correct batch-related cross-sample contamination. The public sequencing data were trimmed at Q25 with fastp and processed into clonotypes with MiXCR by TCRdb, which kept only in-frame beta chains. For every CDR3 protein sequence, its rows merge into one entry that carries the most common genes and DNA. Here the V and J calls rest on TCRdb's processing, not on the authors' analysis. Counted in this sample were some 500,000 distinct CDR3 sequences; around 40% of them appeared once. The top ten hold roughly 12% of the sample.

V is cut by 6 bases and J by 4 bases, and the space between the germline ends is 12 bases. CDR3 length: 13 amino acids, cysteine to phenylalanine. Only the CDR3 DNA is retained, 39 bases long and in frame from the first base. CDR1 and CDR2 were assigned from the germline V gene as MNHEY and SVGAGI. This record belongs to a study of post-analysis software for immune sequencing data (dated by TCRdb to the mid-2010s). The study in broad terms: The recorded disease courses included relapsing-remitting, secondary progressive and progressive-relapsing multiple sclerosis, and some patients had no subtype annotation. The patient repertoires were set against about 12 previously published healthy control repertoires from donors whose ages ranged from about 6 to 25 years. A subset of samples was prepared in parallel using single-end sample barcoding, then pooled and co-amplified after Illumina adapter ligation.

What the authors observed across the whole study: Direct clustering with F measure showed strong co-clustering of samples prepared in the same batch, prompting a batch-effect correction. Significantly higher frequencies in patients than in controls were found for five or six TRBV segments, including TRBV5-6, TRBV5-1 and TRBV20-1. Compared with controls, multiple sclerosis patients had significantly lower normalized Chao1 diversity, a finding suggesting substantial peripheral T-cell clonal expansion. The control group was slightly older than the multiple sclerosis patient group.

To demonstrate the VDJtools post-analysis software, TCR beta repertoires were profiled from the peripheral blood of roughly 14 young patients with multiple sclerosis. Multiple sclerosis patients were children and adolescents aged about 6 to 16 years. The TCR was taken from a girl between 5 and 17 years old with multiple sclerosis. Rearrangement joined TRBV6-5 to TRBJ1-1; TRBD1 is a weak D gene call, 5 bases matching. The specimen was blood. The nucleotides are TGTGCCAGCAGCCTTGGGACGTCCACTGAAGCTTTCTTT. Translation gives CASSLGTSTEAFF.